This T cell receptor (beta chain) was sequenced in a study of T-cell memory formation after mild COVID-19 (dated by TCRdb to the early 2020s). Broadly, across the study: TCR sequence clusters from the two donors were largely donor specific. Longitudinal TCRalpha and TCRbeta repertoire sequencing tracked T-cell clones expanding and contracting after mild COVID-19 in a couple of donors. The cohort comprised two young, previously healthy adult volunteers, one female and one male. Study-level results and caveats: Contracting CD4+ clones were located mainly in the CM and EM memory subsets, whereas CD8+ clones were found to be enriched in EMRA. The study included only a couple of mild cases, and larger cohorts that include severe cases with pre-infection samples were judged to be necessary. Balanced CD4/CD8 phenotypes were observed for clones contracting from day 15 to 85, whereas a bias towards CD4+ was observed for a second wave of clones expanding from day 15 to 37. The detection of some responding clones in pre-infection memory suggests that pre-existing cross-reactive memory T cells joined the SARS-CoV-2 response. The second-wave clones that peaked on day 37 were not confirmed to be SARS-CoV-2 specific.

V is cut by 5 bases and J by 5 bases, and the space between the germline ends is 12 bases. The CDR3, cysteine through phenylalanine, is 12 amino acids long. Only CDR3 DNA is held: 36 bases, read in frame from base 1. For CDR1 and CDR2, the germline V gene lists SQVTM and ANQGSEA. Ficoll-Paque density gradient centrifugation was used to isolate PBMCs. These reads were obtained on an Illumina NovaSeq 6000. cDNA libraries for TCRalpha and TCRbeta were prepared by 5'RACE using constant-segment primers, with sample barcodes and unique molecular identifiers added. RNA was extracted from every sample with Trizol reagent. Libraries were amplified in two PCR steps, with a second sample barcode and Illumina TruSeq adapters added in the second step. Sequencing of libraries was performed on an Illumina NovaSeq with 2 x 150 bp paired-end reads. As for the authors' bioinformatics: With migec v1.2.7, reads were demultiplexed and then collapsed into UMI-guided consensus sequences. With mixcr v2.1.11, UMI consensuses were aligned to TRA and TRB V and J templates and assembled into clonotypes. Clonotypes were classified as expanded or contracted when called significant by both edgeR and NoisET, with noise models trained on biological replicates. For edgeR calls, the cutoffs were a false discovery rate-adjusted p below 0.01 and a log2 fold-change threshold of 1. As an exploratory analysis of dynamics, max-normalized trajectories of the 1000 most abundant clonotypes were examined by PCA with hierarchical clustering. Each responding clone was given a CD4 or CD8 phenotype based on the CD4+ and CD8+ repertoires, which had been sequenced separately. TCRdb reprocessed the public reads (quality trimming at Q25 with fastp, clone calling with MiXCR) and kept in-frame beta chains. CDR3 protein sequences are deduplicated, and each keeps its most common genes and DNA. In this record, the V and J calls reflect TCRdb's handling and not the investigators' own analysis. For this sample the table gives around 130,000 distinct CDR3 sequences, of which about 14% were detected only once. Clones ranked in the top ten supply about 30% of the sample.

On this clonotype: The clone's antigen remains unknown. No base-level quality is on record; no much larger clone is a single base apart.

This TCR came from an adult woman who had mild COVID-19 (a few samples of this study predate the infection). The sample titles of this study are shuffled in the database, so cell type and time point are left out; the donor was told from shared clones. This chain joins TRBV29-1 to TRBJ1-1; 6 matching bases give a weak D call of TRBD1. The sample consisted of PBMCs or a T cell subset sorted from them (not recorded which). The nucleotides read TGCAGCGTTTGGGGGCTGTTAACTGAAGCTTTCTTT. Translated, it reads CSVWGLLTEAFF.